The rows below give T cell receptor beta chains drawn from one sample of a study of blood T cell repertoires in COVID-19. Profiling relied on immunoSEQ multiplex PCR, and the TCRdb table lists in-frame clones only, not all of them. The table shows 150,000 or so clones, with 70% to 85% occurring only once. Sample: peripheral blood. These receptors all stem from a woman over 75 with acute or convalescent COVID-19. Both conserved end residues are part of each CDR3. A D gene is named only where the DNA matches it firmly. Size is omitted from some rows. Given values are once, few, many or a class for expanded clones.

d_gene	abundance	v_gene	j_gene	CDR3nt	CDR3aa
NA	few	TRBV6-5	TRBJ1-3	TGTGCCAGCAGTTACGAGTCATCTGGAAACACCATATATTTT	CASSYESSGNTIYF
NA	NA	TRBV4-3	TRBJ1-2	TGCGCCAGCAGCCAAGGGGGGGAGGGCATCTATGGCTACACCTTC	CASSQGGEGIYGYTF
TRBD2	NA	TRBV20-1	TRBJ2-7	TGCAGTGCTAGTGGGACTAGCGGGGGGCTAAACGAGCAGTACTTC	CSASGTSGGLNEQYF
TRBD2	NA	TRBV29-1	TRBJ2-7	TGCAGCGTTGGCGGGGGGGGCGAGCAGTACTTC	CSVGGGGEQYF
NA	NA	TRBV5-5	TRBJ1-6	TGTGCCAGCAGCTTCAGGGCTATTGTATATAATTCACCCCTCCACTTT	CASSFRAIVYNSPLHF
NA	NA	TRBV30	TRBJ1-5	TGTGCCTGGAGTGTAGGCAGGACCCAGCATTTT	CAWSVGRTQHF
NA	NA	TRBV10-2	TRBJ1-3	TGCGCCAGTGGGGCCCGGGGGTTCTCTGGAAACACCATATATTTT	CASGARGFSGNTIYF
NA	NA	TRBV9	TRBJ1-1	TGTGCCAGCAGCGTAGGCACACAGGGTTGGGGGAACACTGAAGCTTTCTTT	CASSVGTQGWGNTEAFF
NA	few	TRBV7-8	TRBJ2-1	TGTGCCAGCAGCCCGTCAGCGGGTCTGGGGCAGTTCTTC	CASSPSAGLGQFF
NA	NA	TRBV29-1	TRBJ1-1	TGCAGCGCTCGACAGGATCTGTGGAGCACTGAAGCTTTCTTT	CSARQDLWSTEAFF
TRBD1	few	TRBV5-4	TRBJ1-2	TGTGCCAGCAGCCCCGGGACAGGGGTTGGCTACACCTTC	CASSPGTGVGYTF
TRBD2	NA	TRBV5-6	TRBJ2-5	TGTGCCAGCAGCTCCACCAGCGGGGAACGAGAGACCCAGTACTTC	CASSSTSGERETQYF
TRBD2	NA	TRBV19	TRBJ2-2	TGTGCCAGTAGTGTTGGGACTAGCGGTTACACCGGGGAGCTGTTTTTT	CASSVGTSGYTGELFF
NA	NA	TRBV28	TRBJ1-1	TGTGCCAGCATCTCCCACAGGGAAGCTTTCTTT	CASISHREAFF
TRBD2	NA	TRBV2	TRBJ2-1	TGTGCCAGCACCCCATTAGCGGGGCACTACAATGAGCAGTTCTTC	CASTPLAGHYNEQFF
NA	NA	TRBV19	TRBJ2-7	TGTGCCAGTACCCCACTACCAGGGCAGGAGCAGTACTTC	CASTPLPGQEQYF
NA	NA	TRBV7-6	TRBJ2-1	TGTGCCAGCAGCCTGAGCGGCTCCTCGTACAATGAGCAGTTCTTC	CASSLSGSSYNEQFF
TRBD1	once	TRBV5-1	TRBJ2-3	TGCGCCAGCAGCAAGACAGGGTTCGGTCCAGATACGCAGTATTTT	CASSKTGFGPDTQYF
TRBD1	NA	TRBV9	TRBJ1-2	TGTGCCAGCAGCGTAGGGGGACAGGGAGTCGCGGGCTACACCTTC	CASSVGGQGVAGYTF
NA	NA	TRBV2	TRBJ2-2	TGTGCCACACAGTTTGAGAACACCGGGGAGCTGTTTTTT	CATQFENTGELFF
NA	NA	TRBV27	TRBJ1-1	TGTGCCAGCAGTTCAAAAATAACAGCGAACACTGAAGCTTTCTTT	CASSSKITANTEAFF
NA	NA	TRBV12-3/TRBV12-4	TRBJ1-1	TGTGCCAGCAGTTTAATGGGGCCCAGAGCTTTCTTT	CASSLMGPRAFF
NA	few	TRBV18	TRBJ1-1	TGTGCCAGCTCACCTCCGAGGGGGGGTAGGGACACTGAAGCTTTCTTT	CASSPPRGGRDTEAFF
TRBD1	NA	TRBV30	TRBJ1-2	TGTGCCTGGAGTGTACGTAACAGGGGGAACTATGGCTACACCTTC	CAWSVRNRGNYGYTF
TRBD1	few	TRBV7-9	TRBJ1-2	TGTGCCAGCAGCGCGACAGGGCACTATGGCTACACCTTC	CASSATGHYGYTF
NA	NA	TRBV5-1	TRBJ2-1	TGCGCCAGCAGCCTCGAGGGGGGACAGTACAATGAGCAGTTCTTC	CASSLEGGQYNEQFF
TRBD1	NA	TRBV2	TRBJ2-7	TGTGCCAGCAGGGGGGACAGGGTCCTAAGTGAATCCTACGAGCAGTACTTC	CASRGDRVLSESYEQYF
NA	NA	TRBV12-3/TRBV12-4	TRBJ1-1	TGTGCCAGCAGTCTCCAGGGGAACACTGAAGCTTTCTTT	CASSLQGNTEAFF
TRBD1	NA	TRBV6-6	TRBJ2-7	TGTGCCAGCACCTATGCCGGGACAGGGTCCTACGAGCAGTACTTC	CASTYAGTGSYEQYF
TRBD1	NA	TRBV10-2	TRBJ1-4	TGCGCCAGCAGTGAAGGGACAGGGGGCGCGAGTGAAAAACTGTTTTTT	CASSEGTGGASEKLFF
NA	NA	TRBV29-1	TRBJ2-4	TGCAGCGTTGGAAGCCTCTACAAAAACATTCAGTACTTC	CSVGSLYKNIQYF
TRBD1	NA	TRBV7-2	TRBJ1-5	TGTGCCAGCCGACCCGCGGACAGGGAGAATCAGCCCCAGCATTTT	CASRPADRENQPQHF
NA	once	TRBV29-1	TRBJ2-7	TGCAGCGCAAGGAATCAGGGAGGGGGCGAGCAGTACTTC	CSARNQGGGEQYF
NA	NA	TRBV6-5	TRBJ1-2	TGTGCCAGCAGTAGGGGGTTGGGCTATGGCTACACCTTC	CASSRGLGYGYTF
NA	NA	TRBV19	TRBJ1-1	TGTGCCAGTACCACTGGGCCTAACACTGAAGCTTTCTTT	CASTTGPNTEAFF
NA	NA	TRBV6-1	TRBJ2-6	TGTGCCAGCAGTGAAGGCTACAGGGTTACTGGGGCCAACGTCCTGACTTTC	CASSEGYRVTGANVLTF
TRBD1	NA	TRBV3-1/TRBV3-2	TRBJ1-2	TGTGCCAGCAGGCAACAGGGGATGTATGGCTACACCTTC	CASRQQGMYGYTF
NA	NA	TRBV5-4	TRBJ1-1	TGTGCCAGCAGCTTTAACGCGGCAGGAGGAGCTTTCTTT	CASSFNAAGGAFF
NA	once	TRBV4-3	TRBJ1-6	TGCGCCAGCAGCCAAGGGGAGCGCGGAGGTTCACCCCTCCACTTT	CASSQGERGGSPLHF
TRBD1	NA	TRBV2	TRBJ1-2	TGTGCCAGCGGACCAGAACAGGGGTTAGCTAACTATGGCTACACCTTC	CASGPEQGLANYGYTF